Presented here are 23 T cell receptor beta chains from one specimen sequenced in a study of T cell repertoires in cytomegalovirus infection. In TCRdb, the reads were re-called with MiXCR into one record per CDR3 protein. The sample consists of about 250,000 distinct CDR3 sequences, approximately 13% of them appearing once. The sequenced material came from PBMCs. The receptor set was obtained from a human donor in good health (CMV status not recorded). Some clones in this sample may be carry-over from other donors' samples.

This sequence joins TRBV6-2 or TRBV6-3 and TRBJ2-7, with 8 bases that match TRBD2. The CDR3 covers 13 residues. Germline-derived CDR1 and CDR2 are MNHEY and SVGEGT. The trim removed 7 bases at V and 6 bases at J, leaving 8 bases unmatched. The CDR3 nucleotides read TGTGCCAGCATCGACCCCGGGGGGGCCGAGCAGTACTTC. Translated: CASIDPGGAEQYF.

This clonotype occurred many times. The rearrangement joins TRBV7-2 to TRBJ2-3; 8 nucleotides agree with TRBD1. Germline V CDR1 and CDR2: SGHTA, FQGNSA. The CDR3 loop spans 15 amino acids. V shed 5 bases and J 2 bases; nucleotides not matched to a gene: 6. CDR3 nucleotides: TGTGCCAGCAGCCCCCAGACAGGGGTCACAGATACGCAGTATTTT. It yields the protein CASSPQTGVTDTQYF.

This clonotype has more than one count but fewer than ten. The rearrangement links TRBV10-3 to TRBJ2-7; 8 bases line up with TRBD1. This CDR3 is built from 14 residues. Germline V gene lookup returns CDR1 ENHRY and CDR2 SYGVKD. Trimming cost V 4 bases and J 3 bases; bases outside gene matches: 5. Here the CDR3 DNA reads TGTGCCATCAGTGGGGGAGGACAGGGCTACGAGCAGTACTTC. Its translation is CAISGGGQGYEQYF.

This clonotype was counted at least ten times. V gene TRBV7-2 combines with J gene TRBJ2-7, with unresolved D. Germline V CDR1 and CDR2: SGHTA, FQGNSA. Trimming removed 4 bases at V and 3 bases at J, with 7 bases between. This CDR3 region has 12 residues. This CDR3 is CASSSDVYEQYF. CDR3 in DNA: TGTGCCAGCAGCTCAGACGTCTACGAGCAGTACTTC.

This clonotype was recorded at least ten times. V is TRBV10-3 and J is TRBJ1-1, with 12 bases identical to TRBD1. The CDR3 loop spans 15 amino acids. V lost 4 bases, J lost 4 bases, and 4 bases stayed unmatched. Germline V gene sequence: CDR1 ENHRY, CDR2 SYGVKD. The DNA for the CDR3 is TGTGCCATCAGTGGGGACAGGGGGCTTTTCACTGAAGCTTTCTTT. It specifies CAISGDRGLFTEAFF.

The gene calls are TRBV2 and TRBJ2-6; 9 nucleotides line up with TRBD1. This CDR3 region has 15 residues. Germline lookup yields CDR1 SNHLY and CDR2 FYNNEI. The J segment lost 11 bases and the V segment lost 6 bases, leaving 11 bases of the junction unmatched. DNA of the CDR3: TGTGCCAGCAGCCCGGGACAGGGAAATTTGGACGTCCTGACTTTC. The encoded protein is CASSPGQGNLDVLTF.

V usage is TRBV27 and J usage is TRBJ1-1; TRBD1 might be the D (5 bases). Trimming stripped 6 bases from V and 0 bases from J, with 11 bases between. The CDR3 has 14 amino acids. The germline V gene has CDR1 MNHEY and CDR2 SMNVEV (reference sequence). The CDR3 DNA follows: TGTGCCAGCAGCATCCAGGGAATGAACACTGAAGCTTTCTTT. Its translation: CASSIQGMNTEAFF.

The sample holds many counts of this clonotype. The V and J genes are TRBV15 and TRBJ2-3; TRBD2 aligns across 7 bases. This CDR3 comprises 17 residues. J lost 0 bases, V lost 4 bases, and 10 bases had no gene match. CDR1 and CDR2 from the germline V gene are LNHNV and YYDKDF (reference sequence). The CDR3 nucleotides are TGTGCCACCAGCACCCCAGGTGCGGGAGATAGCACAGATACGCAGTATTTT. As protein: CATSTPGAGDSTDTQYF.

This clonotype was detected a few times. The chain is built from TRBV20-1 and TRBJ2-1; D might be TRBD2 (6 bases). The length of the CDR3 is 14 residues. Germline V gene lookup returns CDR1 DFQATT and CDR2 SNEGSKA (reference sequence). The V gene lost 0 bases and the J gene lost 9 bases, with 15 bases spanning the gap. CDR3 residues: CSARDRNSGGEQFF. The CDR3 nucleotides are TGCAGTGCTAGAGATCGGAACTCCGGGGGTGAGCAGTTCTTC.

Many counts were recorded for this clonotype. The V and J genes are TRBV30 and TRBJ2-7; 8 bases are shared with TRBD2. V lost 3 bases to trimming and J lost 7 bases; unmatched junction nucleotides: 11. The CDR3 has 14 residues. Germline V gives CDR1 GTSNPN, CDR2 SVGIG (reference sequence). The CDR3 loop reads CAWRGGRRVWEQYF. The CDR3 coding sequence is TGTGCCTGGAGAGGCGGGAGGCGGGTGTGGGAGCAGTACTTC.

This clonotype has a count of ten or more. The junction differs from germline at one of its ends, possibly a read error. Here the CDR3 reads CASSVIAGPEDF. The DNA for the CDR3 is TGTGCCAGCAGCGTTATAGCGGGGCCTGAGGACTTC. The chain couples TRBV7-2 to TRBJ2-7; TRBD2 agrees at 8 bases. Germline CDR1 is SGHTA and CDR2 is FQGNSA. The CDR3 has 12 amino acids.

This chain links TRBV28 with TRBJ1-4; 10 bases align to TRBD1. V shed 2 bases and J 8 bases; nucleotides not matched to a gene: 5. The CDR3 contains 15 residues. Germline loops: CDR1 MDHEN, CDR2 SYDVKM. The CDR3: CASSLSRDRGEKLFF. CDR3 in DNA: TGTGCCAGCAGTTTAAGCCGGGACAGGGGCGAAAAACTGTTTTTT.

The CDR3, as DNA: TGTGCCAGCAGCTATTCCCTTGGATCCGTCACAGATACGCAGTATTTT. This gives the protein CASSYSLGSVTDTQYF. The V call is TRBV2, the J call TRBJ2-3; D unresolved. The CDR3 runs 16 residues. Trimming cost V 6 bases and J 2 bases, with 18 bases left between them. Germline CDR1 is SNHLY and CDR2 is FYNNEI. Full variable domain (missing parts from reference TRBV2 and TRBJ2-3): EPEVTQTPSHQVTQMGQEVILRCVPISNHLYFYWYRQILGQKVEFLVSFYNNEISEKSEIFDDQFSVERPDGSNFTLKIRSTKLEDSAMYFCASSYSLGSVTDTQYFGPGTRLTVL.

In its sample, this clonotype was seen many times. The rearrangement joins TRBV7-8 to TRBJ1-5; D is unresolved. This CDR3 is 14 amino acids long. Germline CDR1 is SGHVS and CDR2 is FQNEAQ. The V gene lost 1 base and the J gene lost 3 bases, with 7 bases spanning the gap. The CDR3 region is CASSLGRDNQPQHF. The CDR3 DNA reads as TGTGCCAGCAGCTTAGGGAGGGACAATCAGCCCCAGCATTTT.

There are many counts of this clonotype. The DNA of the CDR3 is TGTGCCAGCACCGTTTCGGGGTTGAAGGAGACCCAGTACTTC. Protein: CASTVSGLKETQYF. The V call is TRBV28, the J call TRBJ2-5; possible D gene TRBD2, 5 bases. The ends were cut back, 7 bases at V and 5 bases at J, with 17 bases in the middle. Germline CDR1 reads MDHEN; CDR2 reads SYDVKM. The CDR3 length is 14 residues. Full variable domain (rest looked up from reference TRBV28 and TRBJ2-5): DVKVTQSSRYLVKRTGEKVFLECVQDMDHENMFWYRQDPGLGLRLIYFSYDVKMKEKGDIPEGYSVSREKKERFSLILESASTNQTSMYLCASTVSGLKETQYFGPGTRLLVL.

In its sample, this clonotype was seen many times. This chain links TRBV12-3 or TRBV12-4 with TRBJ2-7, with D perhaps matching TRBD2 (7 bases). V was cut by 4 bases and J by 1 base, with 17 bases left in between. This CDR3 has 16 amino acids. The CDR3 here is CASSSVARGLSYEQYF. As DNA, the CDR3 is TGTGCCAGCAGTTCGGTTGCGCGGGGGCTATCCTACGAGCAGTACTTC.

This clonotype was counted only a few times. The V gene is TRBV4-3, the J gene TRBJ1-2; D not certain. V gave up 0 bases and J gave up 8 bases, with 16 bases separating them. There are 15 residues in the CDR3. In germline, CDR1 is LGHNA, CDR2 YSLEER. CDR3 DNA: TGCGCCAGCAGCCAAGAGTCGGACTATTGGGGAGGCTACACCTTC. Translation: CASSQESDYWGGYTF.

This clonotype has ten or more counts. The rearrangement uses TRBV7-2 and TRBJ1-1; TRBD1 aligns across 7 bases. This CDR3 has 15 residues. V lost 5 bases, J lost 5 bases, and 11 bases stayed unmatched. Germline CDR1 reads SGHTA; CDR2 reads FQGNSA. The CDR3 loop is CASSGRSGGYTEAFF. The CDR3 DNA reads TGTGCCAGCAGCGGTCGTTCAGGGGGTTATACTGAAGCTTTCTTT.

The gene calls are TRBV12-3 or TRBV12-4 and TRBJ2-7, with TRBD1 identical over 7 bases. J lost 3 bases, V lost 7 bases, and 9 bases had no gene match. The CDR3 totals 14 residues. The CDR3 nucleotides are TGTGCCAGCACCTCGGGTCAGGGGGTCTACGAGCAGTACTTC. Its protein is CASTSGQGVYEQYF.

The rearrangement joins TRBV2 to TRBJ2-2; the D gene could be TRBD1 or TRBD2 (5 bases each). The CDR3 has 13 residues. Between the trimmed V and J ends, which lost 6 bases and 3 bases, there was a span of 8 bases. From germline, CDR1 is SNHLY and CDR2 FYNNEI. The chain's CDR3 is CASRGTHTGELFF. The CDR3, as DNA: TGTGCCAGCAGAGGGACCCACACCGGGGAGCTGTTTTTT. The whole variable domain, filled in from reference TRBV2 and TRBJ2-2, reads EPEVTQTPSHQVTQMGQEVILRCVPISNHLYFYWYRQILGQKVEFLVSFYNNEISEKSEIFDDQFSVERPDGSNFTLKIRSTKLEDSAMYFCASRGTHTGELFFGEGSRLTVL.

This clonotype was observed many times. The chain couples TRBV14 to TRBJ1-3; D is undetermined. Germline V lookup: CDR1 SGHDN, CDR2 FVKESK. Trimming took off 1 base at V and 0 bases at J, with 7 bases between the two ends. The CDR3 extends over 15 amino acids. CDR3 sequence reads: CASSQGGPSGNTIYF. The CDR3 DNA follows: TGTGCCAGCAGCCAAGGAGGGCCCTCTGGAAACACCATATATTTT.

This clonotype was counted between two and nine times. The CDR3 protein is CASSHDLVGGGGNEQFF. Written as DNA, the CDR3 is TGTGCCAGCAGCCATGACCTTGTGGGGGGGGGAGGCAATGAGCAGTTCTTC. The rearrangement joins TRBV14 to TRBJ2-1; 7 nucleotides line up with TRBD2. Germline V lookup: CDR1 SGHDN, CDR2 FVKESK. The length of the CDR3 is 17 residues. The trim removed 3 bases at V and 6 bases at J, leaving 14 bases unmatched.

This clonotype came up a few times. The V gene is TRBV7-2, the J gene TRBJ1-5; D is uncertain. In germline, CDR1 is SGHTA, CDR2 FQGNSA. The CDR3 has 14 residues. Trimming shortened V by 5 bases and J by 3 bases, and 11 bases separated the two germline ends. CDR3 region: CASSPSRNNQPQHF. In DNA form, the CDR3 reads TGTGCCAGCAGCCCCTCCCGAAACAATCAGCCCCAGCATTTT.